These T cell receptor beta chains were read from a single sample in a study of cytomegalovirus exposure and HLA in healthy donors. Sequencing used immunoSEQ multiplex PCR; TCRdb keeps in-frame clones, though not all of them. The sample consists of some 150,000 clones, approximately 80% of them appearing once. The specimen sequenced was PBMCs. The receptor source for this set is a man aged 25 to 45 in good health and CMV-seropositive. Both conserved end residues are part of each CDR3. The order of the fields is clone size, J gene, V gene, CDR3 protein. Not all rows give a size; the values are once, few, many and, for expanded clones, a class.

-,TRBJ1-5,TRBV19,CASSPDRAHQPQHF
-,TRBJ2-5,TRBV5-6,CASSSERFSETQYF
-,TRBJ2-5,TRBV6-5,CASSYSGTGERETQYF
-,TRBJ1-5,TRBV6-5,CASRRGGGQPQHF
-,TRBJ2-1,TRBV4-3,CASSQDTASGRDEQFF
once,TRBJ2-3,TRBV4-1,CASSQVPGTSGVLDTQYF
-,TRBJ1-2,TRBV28,CASRVSGLYGYTF
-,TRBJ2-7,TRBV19,CASSILAEGSYEQYF
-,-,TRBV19,CASSSQAGAEQYF
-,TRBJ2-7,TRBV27,CASSLGETREQYF
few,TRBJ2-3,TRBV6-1,CASSPTGGVDTQYF
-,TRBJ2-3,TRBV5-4,CASSVAGPDTQYF
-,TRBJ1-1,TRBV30,CAWSRDRGPAFF
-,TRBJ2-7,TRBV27,CASRKTIQGTYTYEQYF
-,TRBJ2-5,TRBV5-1,CASSLAGGYGETQYF
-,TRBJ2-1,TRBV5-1,CASSGGLAGVVNEQFF
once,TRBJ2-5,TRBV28,CASGTGVPETQYF
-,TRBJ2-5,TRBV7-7,CASSLGLLQTQYF
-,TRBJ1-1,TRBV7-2,CASSQGQEGFEAFF
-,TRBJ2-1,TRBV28,CASSPSPAGGLDEQFF
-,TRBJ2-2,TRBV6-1,CASRQGTGELFF
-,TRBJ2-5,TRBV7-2,CASSLDGRAVETQYF
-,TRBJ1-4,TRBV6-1,CASIQGVNEKLFF
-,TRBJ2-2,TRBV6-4,CASSEQGSTGELFF
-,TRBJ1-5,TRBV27,CASSLSRLGNQPQHF
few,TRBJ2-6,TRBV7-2,CASKRGFSSGANVLTF
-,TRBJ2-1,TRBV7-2,CATGREGPGEQFF
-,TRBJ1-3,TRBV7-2,CASSLAGTAGNTIYF
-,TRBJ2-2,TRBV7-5,CVRSLVAPGQITGELFF
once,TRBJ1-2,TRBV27,CASSTSPGRGAGARANYGYTF
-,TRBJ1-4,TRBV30,CAWRPGTGVEKLFF
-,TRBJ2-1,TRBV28,CANSRDRGFDEQFF
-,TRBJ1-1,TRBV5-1,CASSSGRTNTEAFF
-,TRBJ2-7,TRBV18,CASSPYTGDFLSRQYF
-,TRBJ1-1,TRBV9,CASSVAGQGFSEAFF
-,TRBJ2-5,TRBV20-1,CSGGRETQYF
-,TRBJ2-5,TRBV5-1,CASSPLTAGNPETQYF
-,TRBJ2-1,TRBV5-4,CATRIARSYNEQFF
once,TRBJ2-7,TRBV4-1,CASSQGSGEQYF
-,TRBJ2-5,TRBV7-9,CASSTPLAGGLQTQYF